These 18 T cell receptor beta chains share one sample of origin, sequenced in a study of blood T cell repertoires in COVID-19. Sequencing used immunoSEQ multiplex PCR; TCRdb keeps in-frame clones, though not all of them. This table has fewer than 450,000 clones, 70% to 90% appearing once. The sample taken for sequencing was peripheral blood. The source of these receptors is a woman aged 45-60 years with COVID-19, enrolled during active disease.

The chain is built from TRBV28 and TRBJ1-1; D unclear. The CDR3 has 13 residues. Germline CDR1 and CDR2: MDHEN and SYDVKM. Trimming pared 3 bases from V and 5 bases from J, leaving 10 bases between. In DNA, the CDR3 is TGTGCCAGCAGTTTTTCCTCGGGGACTGAAGCTTTCTTT. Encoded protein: CASSFSSGTEAFF.

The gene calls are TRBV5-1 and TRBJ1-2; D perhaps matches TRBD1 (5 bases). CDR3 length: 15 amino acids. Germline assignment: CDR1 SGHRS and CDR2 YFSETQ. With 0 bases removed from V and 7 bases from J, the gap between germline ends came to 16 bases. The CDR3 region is CASSLGTGLSSGYTF. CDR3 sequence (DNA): TGCGCCAGCAGCTTGGGTACAGGACTAAGCAGTGGCTACACCTTC.

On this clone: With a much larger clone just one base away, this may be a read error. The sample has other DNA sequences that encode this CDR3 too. The CDR3 region has the DNA TGTGCCAGTAGTTCCTTAGCCAAAAACATTCAGTACTTC. Its protein is CASSSLAKNIQYF. The chain carries TRBV19 and TRBJ2-4; D is uncertain. The CDR3 consists of 13 residues. V shed 5 bases and J shed 0 bases, with 5 bases lying between them. In germline, CDR1 is LNHDA, CDR2 SQIVND (reference sequence).

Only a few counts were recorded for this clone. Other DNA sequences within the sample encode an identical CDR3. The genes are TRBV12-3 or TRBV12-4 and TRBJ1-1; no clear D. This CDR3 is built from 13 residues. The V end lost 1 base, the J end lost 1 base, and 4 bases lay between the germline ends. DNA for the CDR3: TGTGCCAGCAGTTTAGGAGGGAACACTGAAGCTTTCTTT. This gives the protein CASSLGGNTEAFF.

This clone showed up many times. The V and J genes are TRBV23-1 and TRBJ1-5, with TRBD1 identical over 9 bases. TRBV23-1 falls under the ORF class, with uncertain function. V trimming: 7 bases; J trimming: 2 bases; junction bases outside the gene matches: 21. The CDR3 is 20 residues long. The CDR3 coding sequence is TGCGCCAGCACTTACCCCTGGGACAGGGAAGGTTTTCGGGGCAATCAGCCCCAGCATTTT. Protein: CASTYPWDREGFRGNQPQHF.

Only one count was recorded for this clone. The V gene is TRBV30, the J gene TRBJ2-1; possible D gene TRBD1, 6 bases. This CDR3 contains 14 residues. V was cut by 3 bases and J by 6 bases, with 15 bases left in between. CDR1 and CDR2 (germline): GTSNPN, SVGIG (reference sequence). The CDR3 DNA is TGTGCCTGGAGAGAATTTGGACAGTCCAATGAGCAGTTCTTC. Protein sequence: CAWREFGQSNEQFF.

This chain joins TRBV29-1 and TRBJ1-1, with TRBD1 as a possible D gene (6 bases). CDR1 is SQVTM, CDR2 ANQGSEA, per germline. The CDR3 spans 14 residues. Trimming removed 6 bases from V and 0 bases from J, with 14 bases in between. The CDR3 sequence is CSVETGSLNTEAFF. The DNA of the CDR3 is TGCAGCGTCGAGACAGGATCGCTGAACACTGAAGCTTTCTTT.

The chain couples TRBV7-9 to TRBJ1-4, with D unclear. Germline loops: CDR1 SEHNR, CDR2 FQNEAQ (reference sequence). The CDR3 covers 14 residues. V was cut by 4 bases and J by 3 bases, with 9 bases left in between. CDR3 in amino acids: CASSSTDSNEKLFF. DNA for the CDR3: TGTGCCAGCAGCTCGACGGACTCTAATGAAAAACTGTTTTTT. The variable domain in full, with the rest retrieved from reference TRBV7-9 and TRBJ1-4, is DTGVSQNPRHKITKRGQNVTFRCDPISEHNRLYWYRQTLGQGPEFLTYFQNEAQLEKSRLLSDRFSAERPKGSFSTLEIQRTEQGDSAMYLCASSSTDSNEKLFFGSGTQLSVL.

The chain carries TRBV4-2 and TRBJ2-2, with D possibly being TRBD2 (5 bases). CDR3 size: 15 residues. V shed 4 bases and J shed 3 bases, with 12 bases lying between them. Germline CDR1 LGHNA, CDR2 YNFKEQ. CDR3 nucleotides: TGTGCCAGCAGCCCCGGTGGGCGGGACACCGGGGAGCTGTTTTTT. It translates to CASSPGGRDTGELFF.

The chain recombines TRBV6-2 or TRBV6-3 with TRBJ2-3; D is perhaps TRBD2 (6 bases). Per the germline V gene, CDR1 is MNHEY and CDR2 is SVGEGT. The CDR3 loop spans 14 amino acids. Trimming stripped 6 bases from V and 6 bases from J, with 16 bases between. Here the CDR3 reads CASSLTSLPDTQYF. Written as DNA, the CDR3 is TGTGCCAGCAGCTTGACTAGTCTCCCTGATACGCAGTATTTT.

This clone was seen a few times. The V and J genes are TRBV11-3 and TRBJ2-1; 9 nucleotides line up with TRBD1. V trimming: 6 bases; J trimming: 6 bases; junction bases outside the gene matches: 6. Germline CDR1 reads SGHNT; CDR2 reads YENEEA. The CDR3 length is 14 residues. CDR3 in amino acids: CASSTGGEGNEQFF. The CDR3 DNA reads TGTGCCAGCAGTACAGGGGGCGAGGGCAATGAGCAGTTCTTC.

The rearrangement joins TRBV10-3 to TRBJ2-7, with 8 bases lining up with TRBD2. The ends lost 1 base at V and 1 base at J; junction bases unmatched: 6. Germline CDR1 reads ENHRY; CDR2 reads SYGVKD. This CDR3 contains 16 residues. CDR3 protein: CAISEFSGVRSYEQYF. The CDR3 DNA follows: TGTGCCATCAGTGAGTTTAGCGGGGTGAGATCCTACGAGCAGTACTTC.

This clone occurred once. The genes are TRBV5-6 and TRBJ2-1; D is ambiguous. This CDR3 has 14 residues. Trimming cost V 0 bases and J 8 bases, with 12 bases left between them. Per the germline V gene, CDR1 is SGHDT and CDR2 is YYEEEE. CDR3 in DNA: TGTGCCAGCAGCTTGGGACTTGCGCACGATGAGCAGTTCTTC. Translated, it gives CASSLGLAHDEQFF.

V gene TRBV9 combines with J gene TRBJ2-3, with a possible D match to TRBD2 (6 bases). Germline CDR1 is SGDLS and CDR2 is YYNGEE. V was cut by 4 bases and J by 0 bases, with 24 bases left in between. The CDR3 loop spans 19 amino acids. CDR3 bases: TGTGCCAGCAGCCACGGGTGGGGGGTAGCGGTCCCTAGCACAGATACGCAGTATTTT. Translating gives CASSHGWGVAVPSTDTQYF.

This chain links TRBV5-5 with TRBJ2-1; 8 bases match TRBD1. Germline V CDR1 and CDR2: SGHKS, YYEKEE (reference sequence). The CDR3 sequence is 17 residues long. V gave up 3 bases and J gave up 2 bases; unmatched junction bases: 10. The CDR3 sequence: CASSSRTGIGPYNEQFF. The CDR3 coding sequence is TGTGCCAGCAGCTCGCGGACAGGGATCGGCCCCTACAATGAGCAGTTCTTC.

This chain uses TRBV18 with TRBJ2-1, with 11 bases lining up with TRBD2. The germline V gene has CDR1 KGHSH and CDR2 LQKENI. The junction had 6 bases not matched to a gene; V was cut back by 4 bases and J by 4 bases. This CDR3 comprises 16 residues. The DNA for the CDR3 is TGTGCCAGCTCACGGCAGCTAGCGGGGGGATACAATGAGCAGTTCTTC. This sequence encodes CASSRQLAGGYNEQFF.

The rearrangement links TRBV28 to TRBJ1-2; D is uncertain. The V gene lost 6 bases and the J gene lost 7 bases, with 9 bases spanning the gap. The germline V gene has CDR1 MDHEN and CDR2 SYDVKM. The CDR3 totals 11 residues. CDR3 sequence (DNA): TGTGCCAGCAGGCGCGGGGTTGGCTACACCTTC. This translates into CASRRGVGYTF.

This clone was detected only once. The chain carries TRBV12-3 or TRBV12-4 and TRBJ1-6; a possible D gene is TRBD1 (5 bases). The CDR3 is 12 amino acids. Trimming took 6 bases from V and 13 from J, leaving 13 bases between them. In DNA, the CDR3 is TGTGCCAGCAGCAGCACGGGGGGTCCCCTCCACTTT. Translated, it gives CASSSTGGPLHF.